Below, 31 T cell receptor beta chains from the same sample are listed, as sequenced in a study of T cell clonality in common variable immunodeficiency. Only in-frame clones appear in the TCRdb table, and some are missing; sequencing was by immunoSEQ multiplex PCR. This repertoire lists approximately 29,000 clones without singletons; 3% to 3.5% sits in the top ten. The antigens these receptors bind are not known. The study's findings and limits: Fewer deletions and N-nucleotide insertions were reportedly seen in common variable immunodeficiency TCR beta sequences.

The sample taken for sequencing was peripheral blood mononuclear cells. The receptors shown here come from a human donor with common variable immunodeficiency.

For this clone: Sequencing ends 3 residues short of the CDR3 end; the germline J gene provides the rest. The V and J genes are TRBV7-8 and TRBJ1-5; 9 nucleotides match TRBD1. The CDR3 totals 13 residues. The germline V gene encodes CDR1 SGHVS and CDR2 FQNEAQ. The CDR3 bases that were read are TGTGCCAGCGGCTCTGGGACAGGGAGCCCC. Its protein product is CASGSGTGSP. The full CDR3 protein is CASGSGTGSPQHF.

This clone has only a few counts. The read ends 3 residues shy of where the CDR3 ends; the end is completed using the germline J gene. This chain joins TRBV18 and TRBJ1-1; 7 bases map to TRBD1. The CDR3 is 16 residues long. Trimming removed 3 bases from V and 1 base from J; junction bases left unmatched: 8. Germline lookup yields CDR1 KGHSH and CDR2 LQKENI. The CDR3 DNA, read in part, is TGTGCCAGCTCACCTATAGGACAGGTCAGGAACACTGAA. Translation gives CASSPIGQVRNTE. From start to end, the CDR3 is CASSPIGQVRNTEAFF.

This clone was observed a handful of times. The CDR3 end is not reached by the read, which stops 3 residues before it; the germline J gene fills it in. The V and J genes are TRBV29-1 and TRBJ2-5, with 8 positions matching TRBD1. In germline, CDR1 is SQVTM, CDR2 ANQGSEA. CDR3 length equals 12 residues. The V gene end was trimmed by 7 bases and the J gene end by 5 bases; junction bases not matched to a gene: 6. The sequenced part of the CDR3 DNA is TGCAGCGCTCGGACAGGGATTGAGACC. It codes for CSARTGIET. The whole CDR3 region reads CSARTGIETQYF.

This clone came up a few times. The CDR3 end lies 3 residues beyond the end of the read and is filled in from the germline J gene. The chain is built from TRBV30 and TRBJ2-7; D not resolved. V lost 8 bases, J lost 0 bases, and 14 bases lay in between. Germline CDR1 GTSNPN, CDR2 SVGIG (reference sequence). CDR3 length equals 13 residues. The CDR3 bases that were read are TGTGCCGCCGAAACAGCAAGCTCCTACGAG. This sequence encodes CAAETASSYE. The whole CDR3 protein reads CAAETASSYEQYF.

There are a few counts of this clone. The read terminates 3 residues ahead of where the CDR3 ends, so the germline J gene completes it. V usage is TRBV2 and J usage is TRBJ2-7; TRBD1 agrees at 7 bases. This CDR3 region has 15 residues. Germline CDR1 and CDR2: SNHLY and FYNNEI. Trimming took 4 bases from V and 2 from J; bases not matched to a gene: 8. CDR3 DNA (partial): TGTGCCAGCAGTGCAAGCCGGGACAGCGCCTACGAG. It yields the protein CASSASRDSAYE. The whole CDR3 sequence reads CASSASRDSAYEQYF.

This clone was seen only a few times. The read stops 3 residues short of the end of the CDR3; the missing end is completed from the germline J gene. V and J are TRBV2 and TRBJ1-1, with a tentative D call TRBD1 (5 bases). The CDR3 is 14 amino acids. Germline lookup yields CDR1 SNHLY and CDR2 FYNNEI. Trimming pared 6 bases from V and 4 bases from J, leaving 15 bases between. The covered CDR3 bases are TGTGCCAGCAGAGATTTCGGGGGGGGCACTGAA. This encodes CASRDFGGGTE. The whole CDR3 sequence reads CASRDFGGGTEAFF.

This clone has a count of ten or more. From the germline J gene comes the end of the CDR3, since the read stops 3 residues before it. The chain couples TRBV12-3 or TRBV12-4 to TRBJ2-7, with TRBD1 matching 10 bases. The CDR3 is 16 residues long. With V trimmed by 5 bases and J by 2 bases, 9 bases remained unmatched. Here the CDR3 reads CASSPDRGRGAYEQYF. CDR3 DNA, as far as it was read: TGTGCCAGCAGTCCCGACAGGGGGCGCGGGGCCTACGAG.

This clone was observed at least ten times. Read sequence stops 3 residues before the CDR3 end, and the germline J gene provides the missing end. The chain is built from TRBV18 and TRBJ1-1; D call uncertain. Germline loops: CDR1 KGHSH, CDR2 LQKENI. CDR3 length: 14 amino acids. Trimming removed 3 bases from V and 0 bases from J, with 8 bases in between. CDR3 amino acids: CASSPAEMNTEAFF. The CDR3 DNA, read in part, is TGTGCCAGCTCACCCGCAGAGATGAACACTGAA.

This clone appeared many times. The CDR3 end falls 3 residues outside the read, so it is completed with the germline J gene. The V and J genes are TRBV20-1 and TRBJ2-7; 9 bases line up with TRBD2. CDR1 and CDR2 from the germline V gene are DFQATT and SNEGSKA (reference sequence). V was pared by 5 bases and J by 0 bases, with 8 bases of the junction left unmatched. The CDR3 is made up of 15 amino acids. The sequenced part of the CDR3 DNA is TGCAGTGCTCAGATTCCGGGACTAGCCTCCTACGAG. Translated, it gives CSAQIPGLASYE. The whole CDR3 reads CSAQIPGLASYEQYF.

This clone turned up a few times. This CDR3 is CASSPEYGLGYGYTF. The CDR3 DNA, read in part, is TGTGCCAGTAGTCCCGAATACGGGTTGGGCTATGGC. The J gene is TRBJ1-2, the V gene TRBV19; D is undetermined. The CDR3 is cut off 3 residues early in the read; its end comes from the germline J gene. The V end lost 5 bases, the J end lost 4 bases, and 17 bases lay between the germline ends. The CDR3 runs 15 residues. The V gene's germline CDR1 is LNHDA and CDR2 SQIVND (reference sequence).

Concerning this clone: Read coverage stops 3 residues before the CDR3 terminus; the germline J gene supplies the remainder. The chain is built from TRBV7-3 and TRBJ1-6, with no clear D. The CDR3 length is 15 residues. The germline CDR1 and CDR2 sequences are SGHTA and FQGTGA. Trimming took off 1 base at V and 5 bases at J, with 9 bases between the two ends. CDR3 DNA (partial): TGTGCCAGCAGCTTAATTGGCGGAGATAATTCACCC. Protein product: CASSLIGGDNSP. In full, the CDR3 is CASSLIGGDNSPLHF.

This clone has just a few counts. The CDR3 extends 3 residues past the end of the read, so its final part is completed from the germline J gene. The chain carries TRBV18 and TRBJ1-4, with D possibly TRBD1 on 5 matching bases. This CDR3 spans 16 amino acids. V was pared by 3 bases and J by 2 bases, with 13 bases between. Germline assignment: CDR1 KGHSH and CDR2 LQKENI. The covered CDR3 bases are TGTGCCAGCTCACCCCAGGGAAGAGGGACTAATGAAAAA. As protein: CASSPQGRGTNEK. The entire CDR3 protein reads CASSPQGRGTNEKLFF.

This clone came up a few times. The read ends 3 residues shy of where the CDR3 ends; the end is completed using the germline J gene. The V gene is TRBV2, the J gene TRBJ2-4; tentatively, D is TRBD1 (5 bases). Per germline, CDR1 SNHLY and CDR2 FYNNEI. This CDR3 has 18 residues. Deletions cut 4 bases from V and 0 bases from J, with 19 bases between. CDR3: CASSAGQSPFLAKNIQYF. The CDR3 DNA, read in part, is TGTGCCAGCAGTGCTGGACAATCCCCTTTTCTAGCCAAAAACATT.

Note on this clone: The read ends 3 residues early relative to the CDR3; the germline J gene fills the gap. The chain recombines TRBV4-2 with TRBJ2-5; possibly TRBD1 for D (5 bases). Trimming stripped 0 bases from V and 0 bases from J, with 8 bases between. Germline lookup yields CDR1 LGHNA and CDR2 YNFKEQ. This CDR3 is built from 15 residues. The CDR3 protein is CASSQEKGYQETQYF. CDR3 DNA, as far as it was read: TGTGCCAGCAGCCAAGAGAAGGGGTACCAAGAGACC.

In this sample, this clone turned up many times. Partial CDR3 DNA: TGTGCCAGCAGCCCAGACAGGGCAGCTGGAAACACC. This gives the protein CASSPDRAAGNT. The entire CDR3 reads CASSPDRAAGNTIYF. This chain links TRBV7-9 with TRBJ1-3; TRBD1 matches 7 bases. The DNA ends 3 residues before the CDR3 does, and the rest of the CDR3 is filled in from the germline J gene. The CDR3 loop spans 15 amino acids. Germline values: CDR1 SEHNR, CDR2 FQNEAQ (reference sequence). The junction had 6 bases not matched to a gene; V was cut back by 5 bases and J by 2 bases.

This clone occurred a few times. CDR3 in amino acids: CASSLGTSYTEAFF. CDR3 DNA, as far as it was read: TGTGCCAGCAGCTTAGGGACAAGCTACACTGAA. The chain joins TRBV7-2 to TRBJ1-1, with TRBD1 as a possible D gene (5 bases). The missing CDR3 end, 3 residues past where the read stops, is filled in from the germline J gene. The V gene's germline CDR1 is SGHTA and CDR2 FQGNSA. Trimming removed 1 base from V and 3 bases from J, with 9 bases in between. The CDR3 is 14 residues long.

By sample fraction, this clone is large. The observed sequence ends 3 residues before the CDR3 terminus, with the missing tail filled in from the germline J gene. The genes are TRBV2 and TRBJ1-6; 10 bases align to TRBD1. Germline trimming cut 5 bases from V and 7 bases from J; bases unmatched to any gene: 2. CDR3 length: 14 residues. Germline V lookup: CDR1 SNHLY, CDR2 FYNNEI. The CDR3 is CASSRTGGNSPLHF. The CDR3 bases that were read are TGTGCCAGCAGTAGGACAGGGGGGAATTCACCC.

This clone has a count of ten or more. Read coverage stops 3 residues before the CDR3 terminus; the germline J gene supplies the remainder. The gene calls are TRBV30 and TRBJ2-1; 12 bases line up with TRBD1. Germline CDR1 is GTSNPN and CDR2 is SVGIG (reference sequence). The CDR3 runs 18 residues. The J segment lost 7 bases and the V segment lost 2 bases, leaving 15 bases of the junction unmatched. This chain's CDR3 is CAWSRRGTGGKWPNEQFF. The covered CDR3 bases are TGTGCCTGGAGTCGGCGTGGGACAGGGGGCAAGTGGCCTAATGAG.

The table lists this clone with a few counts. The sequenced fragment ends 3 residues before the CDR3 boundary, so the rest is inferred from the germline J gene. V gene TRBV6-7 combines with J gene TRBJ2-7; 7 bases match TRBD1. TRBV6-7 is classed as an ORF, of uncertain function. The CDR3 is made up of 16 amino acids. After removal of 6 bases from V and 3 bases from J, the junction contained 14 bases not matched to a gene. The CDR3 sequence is CASRVTPTGPCYEQYF. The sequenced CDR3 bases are TGTGCCAGCAGGGTGACCCCGACAGGGCCCTGCTACGAG.

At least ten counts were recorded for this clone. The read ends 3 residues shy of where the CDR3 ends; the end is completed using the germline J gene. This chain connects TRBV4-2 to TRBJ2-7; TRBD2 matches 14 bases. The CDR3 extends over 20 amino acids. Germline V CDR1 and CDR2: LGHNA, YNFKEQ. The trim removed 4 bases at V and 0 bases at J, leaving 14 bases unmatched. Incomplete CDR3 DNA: TGTGCCAGCAGCCCCCTTAGGACTAGCGGGGGGCTTAGGAGCTCCTACGAG. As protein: CASSPLRTSGGLRSSYE. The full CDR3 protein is CASSPLRTSGGLRSSYEQYF.

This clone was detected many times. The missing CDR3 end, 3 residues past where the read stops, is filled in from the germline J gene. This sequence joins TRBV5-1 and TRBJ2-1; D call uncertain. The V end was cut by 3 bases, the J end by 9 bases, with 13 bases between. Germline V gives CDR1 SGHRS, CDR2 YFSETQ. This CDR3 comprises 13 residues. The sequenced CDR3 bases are TGCGCCAGCAGCTCCGCCTTTCTCAGTGAG. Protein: CASSSAFLSE. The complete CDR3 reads CASSSAFLSEQFF. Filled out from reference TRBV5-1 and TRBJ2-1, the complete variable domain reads KAGVTQTPRYLIKTRGQQVTLSCSPISGHRSVSWYQQTPGQGLQFLFEYFSETQRNKGNFPGRFSGRQFSNSRSEMNVSTLELGDSALYLCASSSAFLSEQFFGPGTRLTVL.

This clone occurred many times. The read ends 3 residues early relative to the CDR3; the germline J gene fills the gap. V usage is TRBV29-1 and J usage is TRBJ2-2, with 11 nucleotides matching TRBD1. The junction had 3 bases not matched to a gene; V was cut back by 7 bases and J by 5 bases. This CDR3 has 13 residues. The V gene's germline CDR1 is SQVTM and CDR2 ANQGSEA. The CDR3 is CSAGTGGTGELFF. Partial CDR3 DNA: TGCAGCGCCGGGACAGGGGGTACCGGGGAG.

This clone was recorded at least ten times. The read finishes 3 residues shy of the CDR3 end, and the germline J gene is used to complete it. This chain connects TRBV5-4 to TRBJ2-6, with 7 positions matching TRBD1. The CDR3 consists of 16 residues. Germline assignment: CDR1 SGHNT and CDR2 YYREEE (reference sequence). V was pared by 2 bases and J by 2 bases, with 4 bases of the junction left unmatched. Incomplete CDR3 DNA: TGTGCCAGCAGCTTCGACAGGGACCCTGGGGCCAACGTC. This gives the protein CASSFDRDPGANV. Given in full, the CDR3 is CASSFDRDPGANVLTF.

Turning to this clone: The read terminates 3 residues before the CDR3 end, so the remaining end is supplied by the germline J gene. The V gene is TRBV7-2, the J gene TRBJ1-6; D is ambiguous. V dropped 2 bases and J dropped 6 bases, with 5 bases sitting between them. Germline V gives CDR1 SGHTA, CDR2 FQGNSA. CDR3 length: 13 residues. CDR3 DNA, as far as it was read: TGTGCCAGCAGCTTAAGGGTTAATTCACCC. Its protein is CASSLRVNSP. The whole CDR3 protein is CASSLRVNSPLHF.

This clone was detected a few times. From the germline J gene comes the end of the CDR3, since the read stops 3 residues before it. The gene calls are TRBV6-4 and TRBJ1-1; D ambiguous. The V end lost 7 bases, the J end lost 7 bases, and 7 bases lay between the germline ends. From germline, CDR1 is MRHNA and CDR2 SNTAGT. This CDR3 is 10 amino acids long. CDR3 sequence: CASTQVEAFF. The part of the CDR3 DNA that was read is TGTGCCAGCACCCAGGTTGAA.

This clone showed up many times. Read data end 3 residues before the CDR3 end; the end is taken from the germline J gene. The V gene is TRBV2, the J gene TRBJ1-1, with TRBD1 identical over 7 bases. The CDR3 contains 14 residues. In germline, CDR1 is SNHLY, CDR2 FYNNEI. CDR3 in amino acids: CASSGDRAGVEAFF. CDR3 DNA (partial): TGTGCCAGCAGTGGAGACAGGGCCGGGGTGGAA.

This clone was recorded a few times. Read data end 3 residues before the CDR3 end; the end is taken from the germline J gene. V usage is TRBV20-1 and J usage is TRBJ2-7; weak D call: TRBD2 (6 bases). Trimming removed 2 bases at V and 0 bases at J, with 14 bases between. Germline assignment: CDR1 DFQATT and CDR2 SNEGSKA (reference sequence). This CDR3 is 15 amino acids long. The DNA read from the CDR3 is TGCAGTGCTAGATTTGGCGGGGTCCACTCCTACGAG. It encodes CSARFGGVHSYE. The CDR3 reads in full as CSARFGGVHSYEQYF.

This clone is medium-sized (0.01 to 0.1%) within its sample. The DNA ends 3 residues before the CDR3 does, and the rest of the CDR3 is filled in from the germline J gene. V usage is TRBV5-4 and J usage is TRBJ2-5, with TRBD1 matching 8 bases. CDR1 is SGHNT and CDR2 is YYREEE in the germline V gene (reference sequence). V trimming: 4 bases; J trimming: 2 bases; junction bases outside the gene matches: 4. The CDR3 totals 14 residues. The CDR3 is CASSPRDRQETQYF. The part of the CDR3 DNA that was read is TGTGCCAGCAGCCCGAGGGACAGGCAAGAGACC.

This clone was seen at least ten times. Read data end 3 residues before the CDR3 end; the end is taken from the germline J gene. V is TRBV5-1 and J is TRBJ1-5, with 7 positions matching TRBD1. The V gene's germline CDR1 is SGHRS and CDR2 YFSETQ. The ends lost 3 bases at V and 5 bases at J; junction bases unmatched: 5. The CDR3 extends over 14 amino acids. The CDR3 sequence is CASSSGTDHQPQHF. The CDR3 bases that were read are TGCGCCAGCAGCTCCGGGACAGACCATCAGCCC.

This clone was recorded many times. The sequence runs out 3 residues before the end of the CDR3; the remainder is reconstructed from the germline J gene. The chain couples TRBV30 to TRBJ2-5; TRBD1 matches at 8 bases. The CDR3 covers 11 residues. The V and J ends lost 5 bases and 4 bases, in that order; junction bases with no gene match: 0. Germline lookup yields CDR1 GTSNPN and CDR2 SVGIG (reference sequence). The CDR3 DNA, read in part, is TGTGCCTGGGGACAGGGAGAGACC. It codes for CAWGQGET. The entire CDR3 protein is CAWGQGETQYF.

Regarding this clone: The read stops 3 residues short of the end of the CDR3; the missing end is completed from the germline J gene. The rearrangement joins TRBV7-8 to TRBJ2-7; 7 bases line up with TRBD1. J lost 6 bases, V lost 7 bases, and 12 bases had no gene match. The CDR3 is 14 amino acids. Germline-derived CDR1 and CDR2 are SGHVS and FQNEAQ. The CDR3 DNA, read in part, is TGTGCCAGCATCGACGACAGGGAGAAGCGCGAG. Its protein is CASIDDREKRE. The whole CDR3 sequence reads CASIDDREKREQYF.